Listed below are T cell receptor beta chains from one sample, sequenced in a study of blood T cell repertoires in COVID-19. Assay used: immunoSEQ multiplex PCR; TCRdb lists only in-frame clones, some missing. The sample records under 300,000 clones, roughly 86% being singletons. The sequenced sample consisted of PBMCs or T cells enriched from blood (not recorded which). Receptor source: an older woman who had recovered from COVID-19. The CDR3 runs from the conserved cysteine through the conserved F or W. The order of the fields is D gene, V gene, J gene, clone size, CDR3 protein, CDR3 DNA. A D gene is named only where the DNA matches it firmly. Size is omitted from some rows. Given values are once, few, many or a class for expanded clones.

D gene: .; V gene: TRBV20-1; J gene: TRBJ1-2; clone size: .; CDR3 protein: CSASPLQGDHGYTF; CDR3 DNA: TGCAGTGCTAGTCCATTACAGGGAGATCATGGCTACACCTTC
D gene: .; V gene: TRBV5-1; J gene: TRBJ2-3; clone size: .; CDR3 protein: CASSFSTDTQYF; CDR3 DNA: TGCGCCAGCAGCTTCAGTACAGATACGCAGTATTTT
D gene: .; V gene: TRBV4-1; J gene: TRBJ1-2; clone size: .; CDR3 protein: CASSQVSGYTF; CDR3 DNA: TGCGCCAGCAGCCAAGTATCTGGCTACACCTTC
D gene: TRBD2; V gene: TRBV27; J gene: TRBJ2-4; clone size: .; CDR3 protein: CASGKSGGDENIQYF; CDR3 DNA: TGTGCCAGCGGAAAGAGCGGGGGTGATGAAAACATTCAGTACTTC
D gene: .; V gene: TRBV5-1; J gene: TRBJ1-1; clone size: .; CDR3 protein: CASSLSPGGTEAFF; CDR3 DNA: TGCGCCAGCAGCTTGAGCCCGGGGGGCACTGAAGCTTTCTTT
D gene: .; V gene: TRBV6-4; J gene: TRBJ1-5; clone size: .; CDR3 protein: CASSDSYGQPQHF; CDR3 DNA: TGTGCCAGCAGTGACTCGTACGGGCAGCCCCAGCATTTT
D gene: TRBD1; V gene: TRBV5-8; J gene: TRBJ2-5; clone size: .; CDR3 protein: CASSAGQGTARTQETQYF; CDR3 DNA: TGTGCCAGCAGCGCGGGACAGGGGACCGCGCGAACGCAAGAGACCCAGTACTTC
D gene: .; V gene: TRBV20-1; J gene: TRBJ1-1; clone size: .; CDR3 protein: CSAKRFTEAFF; CDR3 DNA: TGCAGTGCAAAACGGTTTACTGAAGCTTTCTTT
D gene: .; V gene: TRBV6-5; J gene: TRBJ1-1; clone size: .; CDR3 protein: CASRRERNTEAFF; CDR3 DNA: TGTGCCAGCAGGAGGGAGAGGAACACTGAAGCTTTCTTT
D gene: TRBD1; V gene: TRBV5-1; J gene: TRBJ2-7; clone size: .; CDR3 protein: CASSHGQGAYEQYF; CDR3 DNA: TGCGCCAGCAGCCACGGACAGGGGGCCTACGAGCAGTACTTC
D gene: .; V gene: TRBV14; J gene: TRBJ2-1; clone size: .; CDR3 protein: CASSQERRTEQFF; CDR3 DNA: TGTGCCAGCAGCCAAGAAAGGAGAACAGAGCAGTTCTTC
D gene: TRBD2; V gene: TRBV10-3; J gene: TRBJ2-1; clone size: .; CDR3 protein: CAIMGLTNNEQFF; CDR3 DNA: TGTGCCATCATGGGACTAACTAACAATGAGCAGTTCTTC
D gene: TRBD2; V gene: TRBV5-4; J gene: TRBJ2-5; clone size: few; CDR3 protein: CASSLAGGTQETQYF; CDR3 DNA: TGTGCCAGCAGTCTAGCGGGAGGCACACAAGAGACCCAGTACTTC
D gene: TRBD1; V gene: TRBV3-1/TRBV3-2; J gene: TRBJ1-2; clone size: .; CDR3 protein: CASSHTGDGYTF; CDR3 DNA: TGTGCCAGCAGCCACACAGGGGATGGCTACACCTTC
D gene: TRBD1; V gene: TRBV6-5; J gene: TRBJ2-7; clone size: .; CDR3 protein: CASSPGTGDREQYF; CDR3 DNA: TGTGCCAGCAGCCCCGGGACAGGGGATAGAGAGCAGTACTTC
D gene: TRBD1; V gene: TRBV24-1; J gene: TRBJ1-1; clone size: .; CDR3 protein: CATSDSGTASAFF; CDR3 DNA: TGTGCCACCAGTGATTCCGGGACAGCTTCAGCTTTCTTT
D gene: .; V gene: TRBV2; J gene: TRBJ1-5; clone size: once; CDR3 protein: CASSIEQASNQPQHF; CDR3 DNA: TGTGCCAGCAGTATAGAACAGGCGAGCAATCAGCCCCAGCATTTT
D gene: .; V gene: TRBV23-1; J gene: TRBJ1-3; clone size: .; CDR3 protein: CASSPTEGGAESGNTIYF; CDR3 DNA: TGCGCCAGCAGTCCGACCGAGGGAGGCGCTGAGTCTGGAAACACCATATATTTT
D gene: .; V gene: TRBV28; J gene: TRBJ1-5; clone size: .; CDR3 protein: CASVVPMEVWGIGQPQHF; CDR3 DNA: TGTGCCAGCGTTGTGCCAATGGAGGTTTGGGGAATCGGACAGCCCCAGCATTTT
D gene: .; V gene: TRBV30; J gene: TRBJ2-5; clone size: few; CDR3 protein: CAWSVFFPETQYF; CDR3 DNA: TGTGCCTGGAGTGTATTCTTCCCGGAGACCCAGTACTTC
D gene: .; V gene: TRBV25-1; J gene: TRBJ2-1; clone size: .; CDR3 protein: CASSDPLRQGRLF; CDR3 DNA: TGTGCCAGCAGTGATCCACTAAGGCAGGGTAGACTCTTC
D gene: .; V gene: TRBV12-5; J gene: TRBJ2-3; clone size: .; CDR3 protein: CASASGVTDTQYF; CDR3 DNA: TGTGCTAGTGCCTCGGGGGTAACAGATACGCAGTATTTT
D gene: .; V gene: TRBV6-1; J gene: TRBJ2-5; clone size: .; CDR3 protein: CASSESIEETQYF; CDR3 DNA: TGTGCCAGCAGTGAGTCTATCGAAGAGACCCAGTACTTC
D gene: TRBD1; V gene: TRBV11-3; J gene: TRBJ1-3; clone size: .; CDR3 protein: CASSFTDRAGNTIYF; CDR3 DNA: TGTGCCAGCAGCTTCACCGACAGGGCTGGAAACACCATATATTTT
D gene: .; V gene: TRBV5-4; J gene: TRBJ2-1; clone size: once; CDR3 protein: CASSFGDVNEQFF; CDR3 DNA: TGTGCCAGCAGCTTCGGGGATGTCAATGAGCAGTTCTTC
D gene: .; V gene: TRBV27; J gene: TRBJ1-2; clone size: .; CDR3 protein: CASSTGGANYGYTF; CDR3 DNA: TGTGCCAGCAGCACGGGGGGGGCTAACTATGGCTACACCTTC
D gene: TRBD1; V gene: TRBV2; J gene: TRBJ2-3; clone size: .; CDR3 protein: CASRPGQGITDTQYF; CDR3 DNA: TGTGCCAGCAGGCCGGGACAGGGGATCACAGATACGCAGTATTTT
D gene: TRBD1; V gene: TRBV10-3; J gene: TRBJ2-7; clone size: .; CDR3 protein: CAISEGGTGAYEQYF; CDR3 DNA: TGTGCCATCAGTGAGGGGGGGACAGGGGCCTACGAGCAGTACTTC
D gene: .; V gene: TRBV4-1; J gene: TRBJ2-1; clone size: .; CDR3 protein: CASSHPDYNEQFF; CDR3 DNA: TGCGCCAGCAGCCACCCAGACTACAATGAGCAGTTCTTC
D gene: .; V gene: TRBV27; J gene: TRBJ2-1; clone size: .; CDR3 protein: CASSVTASYNEQFF; CDR3 DNA: TGTGCCAGCAGTGTGACAGCTTCCTACAATGAGCAGTTCTTC
D gene: TRBD1; V gene: TRBV6-5; J gene: TRBJ1-2; clone size: .; CDR3 protein: CASSTGTEIYGYTF; CDR3 DNA: TGTGCCAGCAGTACCGGGACAGAGATCTATGGCTACACCTTC
D gene: .; V gene: TRBV28; J gene: TRBJ2-1; clone size: .; CDR3 protein: CASSVTWIGVQFF; CDR3 DNA: TGTGCCAGCAGTGTCACTTGGATCGGAGTGCAGTTCTTC
D gene: TRBD1; V gene: TRBV14; J gene: TRBJ2-7; clone size: .; CDR3 protein: CASSRTGGGYEQYF; CDR3 DNA: TGTGCCAGCAGCCGGACAGGGGGCGGATACGAGCAGTACTTC
D gene: .; V gene: TRBV10-3; J gene: TRBJ2-7; clone size: .; CDR3 protein: CAISDYGGPSSYEQYF; CDR3 DNA: TGTGCCATCAGTGATTATGGCGGGCCGAGCTCCTACGAGCAGTACTTC
D gene: .; V gene: TRBV5-1; J gene: TRBJ2-7; clone size: .; CDR3 protein: CASSLVQASEQYF; CDR3 DNA: TGCGCCAGCAGCTTGGTTCAGGCTTCCGAGCAGTACTTC
D gene: .; V gene: TRBV30; J gene: TRBJ1-1; clone size: .; CDR3 protein: CAWGGGERTEAFF; CDR3 DNA: TGTGCCTGGGGGGGCGGGGAGAGGACTGAAGCTTTCTTT
D gene: .; V gene: TRBV19; J gene: TRBJ1-3; clone size: .; CDR3 protein: CASSINSGNTIYF; CDR3 DNA: TGTGCCAGTAGTATAAACAGTGGAAACACCATATATTTT
D gene: TRBD2; V gene: TRBV30; J gene: TRBJ2-7; clone size: .; CDR3 protein: CAWSGPPGGNYEQYF; CDR3 DNA: TGTGCCTGGAGTGGTCCTCCGGGAGGGAATTACGAGCAGTACTTC
D gene: TRBD1; V gene: TRBV19; J gene: TRBJ1-2; clone size: .; CDR3 protein: CASSFGQGYGYTF; CDR3 DNA: TGTGCCAGTAGTTTTGGACAGGGGTATGGCTACACCTTC
D gene: TRBD2; V gene: TRBV3-1/TRBV3-2; J gene: TRBJ2-5; clone size: .; CDR3 protein: CASRLAGEGETQYF; CDR3 DNA: TGTGCCAGCAGACTAGCGGGAGAGGGAGAGACCCAGTACTTC